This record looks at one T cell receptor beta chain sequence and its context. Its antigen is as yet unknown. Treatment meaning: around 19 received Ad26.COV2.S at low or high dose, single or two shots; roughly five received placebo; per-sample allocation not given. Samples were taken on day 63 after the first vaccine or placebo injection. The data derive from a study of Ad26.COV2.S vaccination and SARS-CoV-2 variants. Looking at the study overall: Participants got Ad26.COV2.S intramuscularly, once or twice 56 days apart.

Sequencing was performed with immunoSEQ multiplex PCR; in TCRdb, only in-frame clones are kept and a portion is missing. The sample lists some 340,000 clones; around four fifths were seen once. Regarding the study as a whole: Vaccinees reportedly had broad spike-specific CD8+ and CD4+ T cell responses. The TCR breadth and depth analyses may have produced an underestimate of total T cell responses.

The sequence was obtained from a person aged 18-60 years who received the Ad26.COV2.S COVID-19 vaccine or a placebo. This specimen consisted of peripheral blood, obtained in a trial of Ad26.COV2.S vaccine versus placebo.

CDR3 amino acids: CASSSRETQYF. The CDR3 DNA follows: TGCGCCAGCAGCTCCCGGGAGACCCAGTACTTC. The genes are TRBV5-1 and TRBJ2-5; no clear D gene. Looked up from germline, CDR1 is SGHRS and CDR2 is YFSETQ. CDR3 size: 11 residues. V shed 3 bases and J shed 5 bases, with 5 bases lying between them.